Detailed here is one TCR beta chain. Its specificity is unknown. CDR1 is SGDLS and CDR2 is YYNGEE in the germline V gene. V lost 3 bases to trimming and J lost 4 bases, with 16 bases between them. The CDR3 contains 15 residues. The data originate from a study of CD8 T cells in Susac syndrome. Study-wide points: TCR sequencing and HLA analysis covered a relatively small number of individuals.

Controls comprised healthy donors matched for age and sex. Negative isolation yielded CD4+ and CD8+ T cells, and FACS enriched TEMRA cells. RNA in amounts of roughly 0.5 to 1 ug was reverse transcribed with random hexamers. With immunoSEQ multiplex PCR, TCR beta CDR3 was amplified across 54 Vbeta and 13 Jbeta. TCRdb independently ran MiXCR on the immunoSEQ multiplex PCR reads; one entry per CDR3 protein. The sample yields about 190,000 distinct CDR3 sequences, 85% to 95% seen once. V usage is TRBV9 and J usage is TRBJ1-1; a possible D gene is TRBD1 (6 bases). This sequence originates from a human donor in good health. The specimen was CD4+ T cells from PBMCs. As DNA, the CDR3 is TGTGCCAGCAGCGGTACAGGGATGCCTATCACTGAAGCTTTCTTT. Its protein is CASSGTGMPITEAFF.